The table lists the clone carrying this T cell receptor beta chain with many counts. This entry comes from a study of blood T cell repertoires in COVID-19. Study overall: The United States, Italy and Spain were the sources of the acute and convalescent COVID-19 samples. T cells, B-cell-depleted T cells, or PBMCs supplied cDNA or gDNA.

In the original processing: The authors estimated nucleated cell counts from reference gene primer amplification. Sequencing used immunoSEQ multiplex PCR; TCRdb keeps in-frame clones, though not all of them. V and J calls and clone size come straight from that table; D and trimming were deduced from the DNA. The table lists fewer than 250,000 clones, around 83% of them singletons. Germline-derived CDR1 and CDR2 are MRHNA and SNTAGT. CDR3 size: 14 residues. Trimming took 2 bases from V and 2 from J, leaving 8 bases between them. The V call is TRBV6-4, the J call TRBJ2-3, with D possibly TRBD2 on 7 matching bases. The TCR comes from a woman aged 30 to 39 who had been exposed to COVID-19. Sequenced: PBMCs or T cells enriched from blood (not recorded which). CDR3 sequence reads: CASSDGGATDTQYF. The DNA for the CDR3 is TGTGCCAGCAGTGACGGGGGGGCCACAGATACGCAGTATTTT.